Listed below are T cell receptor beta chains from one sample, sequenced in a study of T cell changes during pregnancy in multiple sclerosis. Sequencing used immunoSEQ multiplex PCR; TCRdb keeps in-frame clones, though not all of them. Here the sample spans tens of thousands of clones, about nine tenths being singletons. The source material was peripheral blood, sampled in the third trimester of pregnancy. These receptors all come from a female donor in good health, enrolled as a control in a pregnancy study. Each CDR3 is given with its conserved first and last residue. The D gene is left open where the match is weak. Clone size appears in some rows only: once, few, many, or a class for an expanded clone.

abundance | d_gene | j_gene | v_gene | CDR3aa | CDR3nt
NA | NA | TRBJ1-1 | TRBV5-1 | CASSLLGTMNTEAFF | TGCGCCAGCAGCTTGCTAGGGACAATGAACACTGAAGCTTTCTTT
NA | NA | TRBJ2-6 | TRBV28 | CASSLLTASGANVLTF | TGTGCCAGCAGTTTACTGACAGCCTCTGGGGCCAACGTCCTGACTTTC
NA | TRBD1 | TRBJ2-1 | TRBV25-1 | CASSPRTGGWNEQFF | TGTGCCAGCAGTCCACGGACAGGGGGCTGGAATGAGCAGTTCTTC
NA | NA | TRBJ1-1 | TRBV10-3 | CAISATSNTEAFF | TGTGCCATCAGTGCAACATCGAACACTGAAGCTTTCTTT
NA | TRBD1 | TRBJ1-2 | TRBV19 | CASLREDRGHGYTF | TGTGCCAGTCTTAGGGAAGACAGGGGGCACGGCTACACCTTC
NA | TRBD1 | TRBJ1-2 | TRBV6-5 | CASRKQGETNYGYTF | TGTGCCAGCAGAAAACAGGGGGAGACTAACTATGGCTACACCTTC
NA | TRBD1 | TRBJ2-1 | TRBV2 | CASSEYRGLGNEQFF | TGTGCCAGCAGTGAATACAGGGGGCTGGGGAATGAGCAGTTCTTC
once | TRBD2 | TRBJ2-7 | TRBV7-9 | CASSYSGSTYEQYF | TGTGCCAGCAGCTATAGCGGGAGTACCTACGAGCAGTACTTC
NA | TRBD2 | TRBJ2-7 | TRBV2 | CASWTSGTYEQYF | TGTGCCAGTTGGACTAGCGGAACCTACGAGCAGTACTTC
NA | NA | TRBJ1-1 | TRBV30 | CAWRILTGNEAFF | TGTGCCTGGAGGATCCTAACCGGGAATGAAGCTTTCTTT
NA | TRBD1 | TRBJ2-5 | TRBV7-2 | CASSSKPGQPGTQYF | TGTGCCAGCAGCTCAAAGCCGGGACAGCCGGGGACCCAGTACTTC
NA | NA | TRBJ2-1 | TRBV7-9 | CASSPVGTSYNEQFF | TGTGCCAGCAGCCCAGTGGGGACTTCATACAATGAGCAGTTCTTC
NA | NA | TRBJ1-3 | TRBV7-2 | CASSLVGSVAPGNTIYF | TGTGCCAGCAGCTTAGTCGGTTCGGTAGCCCCCGGAAACACCATATATTTT
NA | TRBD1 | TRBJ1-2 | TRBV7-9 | CASSMGQLYGYTF | TGTGCCAGCAGCATGGGACAGCTCTATGGCTACACCTTC
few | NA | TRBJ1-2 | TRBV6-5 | CASRNSGVNTF | TGTGCCAGCCGGAACTCCGGGGTCAACACCTTC
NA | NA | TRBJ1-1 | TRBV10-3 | CAISDPRNPEAFF | TGTGCCATCAGTGATCCGAGGAATCCTGAAGCTTTCTTT
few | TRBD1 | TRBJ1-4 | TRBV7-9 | CASSLDRGSNEKLFF | TGTGCCAGCAGCTTAGACAGGGGAAGTAATGAAAAACTGTTTTTT
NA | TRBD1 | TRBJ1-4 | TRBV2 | CASSQDRVANEKLFF | TGTGCCAGCAGCCAGGACAGGGTAGCTAATGAAAAACTGTTTTTT
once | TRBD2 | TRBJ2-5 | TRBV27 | CASSGTSGIETQYF | TGTGCCAGCAGTGGGACTAGCGGGATAGAGACCCAGTACTTC
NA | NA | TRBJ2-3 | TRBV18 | CASSPPEADTQYF | TGTGCCAGCTCACCACCGGAGGCTGATACGCAGTATTTT
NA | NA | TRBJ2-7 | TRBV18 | CASSLVQGYEQYF | TGTGCCAGCTCTCTGGTACAGGGCTACGAGCAGTACTTC
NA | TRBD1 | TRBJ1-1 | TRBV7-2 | CASTTGGGSLSTEAFF | TGTGCCAGCACCACAGGGGGGGGGTCTCTATCCACTGAAGCTTTCTTT
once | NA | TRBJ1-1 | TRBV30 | CAWSPGNPLEAFF | TGTGCCTGGAGTCCGGGAAACCCCCTTGAAGCTTTCTTT
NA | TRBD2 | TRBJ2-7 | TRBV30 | CAWGKAGGLEQYF | TGTGCCTGGGGTAAAGCGGGAGGGCTCGAGCAGTACTTC
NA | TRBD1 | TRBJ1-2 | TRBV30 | CAWSVGGRGREGYTF | TGTGCCTGGAGTGTTGGTGGCAGGGGGCGGGAGGGCTACACCTTC
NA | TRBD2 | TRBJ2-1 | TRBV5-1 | CASSTWTSVSSYNEQFF | TGCGCCAGCAGCACGTGGACTAGCGTGAGCTCCTACAATGAGCAGTTCTTC
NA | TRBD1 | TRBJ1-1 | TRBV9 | CASSTYRQGDTEAFF | TGTGCCAGCAGCACCTACCGACAGGGTGACACTGAAGCTTTCTTT
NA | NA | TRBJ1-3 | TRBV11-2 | CASSLVGPSLGNTIYF | TGTGCCAGCAGCTTAGTGGGGCCCAGCCTTGGAAACACCATATATTTT
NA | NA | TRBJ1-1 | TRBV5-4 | CASSAALRGDTEAFF | TGTGCCAGCAGCGCGGCCCTAAGGGGCGACACTGAAGCTTTCTTT
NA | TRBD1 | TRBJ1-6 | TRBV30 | CAWSRTGNNSPLHF | TGTGCCTGGAGCCGGACAGGCAATAATTCACCCCTCCACTTT
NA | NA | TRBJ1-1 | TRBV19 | CASSIPTGGLTEAFF | TGTGCCAGTAGTATCCCAACTGGAGGGTTAACTGAAGCTTTCTTT
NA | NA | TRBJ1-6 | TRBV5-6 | CASSLVGWDWGNSPLHF | TGTGCCAGCAGCTTGGTCGGCTGGGACTGGGGCAATTCACCCCTCCACTTT
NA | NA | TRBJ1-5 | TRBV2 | CASSESGWNQPQHF | TGTGCCAGCAGTGAGTCGGGGTGGAATCAGCCCCAGCATTTT
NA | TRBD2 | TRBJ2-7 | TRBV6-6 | CASRPSGANYEQYF | TGTGCCAGCAGGCCTAGCGGGGCCAACTACGAGCAGTACTTC
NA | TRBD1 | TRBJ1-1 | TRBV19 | CASSRRDRQIEAFF | TGTGCCAGTAGTAGGAGGGACAGGCAAATTGAAGCTTTCTTT
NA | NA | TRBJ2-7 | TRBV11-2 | CASSLVGSGYEQYF | TGTGCCAGCAGCTTAGTTGGGAGCGGATACGAGCAGTACTTC
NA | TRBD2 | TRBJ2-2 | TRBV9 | CASSFIAGANTGELFF | TGTGCCAGCAGCTTTATAGCGGGGGCGAACACCGGGGAGCTGTTTTTT
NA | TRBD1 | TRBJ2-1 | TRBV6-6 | CASSTGQGANGEQFF | TGTGCCAGCAGTACAGGACAGGGGGCAAACGGTGAGCAGTTCTTC
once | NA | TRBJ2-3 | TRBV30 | CAWSKRSRADTQYF | TGTGCCTGGAGTAAAAGGTCCCGGGCAGATACGCAGTATTTT
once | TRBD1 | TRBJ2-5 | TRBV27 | CASRPTGGRETQYF | TGTGCCAGCAGGCCGACAGGGGGCCGAGAGACCCAGTACTTC
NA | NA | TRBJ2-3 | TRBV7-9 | CASSLPADTQYF | TGTGCCAGCAGCTTGCCAGCAGATACGCAGTATTTT
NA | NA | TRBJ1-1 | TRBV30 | CAWSASTVGAFF | TGTGCCTGGAGTGCCTCGACAGTGGGGGCTTTCTTT
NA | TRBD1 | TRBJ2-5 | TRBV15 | CATSMSGGSETQYF | TGTGCCACCAGCATGTCAGGGGGCTCCGAGACCCAGTACTTC
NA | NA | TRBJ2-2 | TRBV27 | CASSWDSRGFTGELFF | TGTGCCAGCAGTTGGGATTCCAGGGGATTCACCGGGGAGCTGTTTTTT
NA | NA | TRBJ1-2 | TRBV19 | CASMHPRLGYGYTF | TGTGCCAGTATGCATCCGCGGCTAGGCTATGGCTACACCTTC
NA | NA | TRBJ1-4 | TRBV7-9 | CASSLWGGREKLFF | TGTGCCAGCAGCTTATGGGGAGGTCGGGAAAAACTGTTTTTT
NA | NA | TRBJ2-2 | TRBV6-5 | CASSQDGELFF | TGTGCCAGCAGTCAGGACGGGGAGCTGTTTTTT
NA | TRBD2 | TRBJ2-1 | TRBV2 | CASSRNAGASNEQFF | TGTGCCAGCAGCCGGAACGCGGGAGCTAGTAATGAGCAGTTCTTC
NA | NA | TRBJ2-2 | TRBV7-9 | CASSLEGHREELFF | TGTGCCAGCAGCTTAGAAGGACACAGGGAGGAGCTGTTTTTT